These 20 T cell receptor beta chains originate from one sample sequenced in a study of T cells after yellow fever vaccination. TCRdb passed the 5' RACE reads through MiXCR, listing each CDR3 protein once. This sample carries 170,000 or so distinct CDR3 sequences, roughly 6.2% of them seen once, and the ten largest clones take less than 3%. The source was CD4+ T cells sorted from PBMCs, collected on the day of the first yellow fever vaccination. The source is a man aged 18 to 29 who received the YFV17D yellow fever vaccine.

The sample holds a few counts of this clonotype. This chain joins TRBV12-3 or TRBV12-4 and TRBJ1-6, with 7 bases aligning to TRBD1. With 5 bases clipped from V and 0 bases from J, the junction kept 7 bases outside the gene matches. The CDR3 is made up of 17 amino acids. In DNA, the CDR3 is TGTGCCAGCAGTCCCAGGACAGGCAGCTCCTATAATTCACCCCTCCACTTT. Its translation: CASSPRTGSSYNSPLHF.

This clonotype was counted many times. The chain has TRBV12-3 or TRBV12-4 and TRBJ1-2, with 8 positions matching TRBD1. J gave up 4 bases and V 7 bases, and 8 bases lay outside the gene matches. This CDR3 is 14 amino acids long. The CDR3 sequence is CASTWTGRVYGYTF. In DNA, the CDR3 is TGTGCCAGCACCTGGACAGGGAGGGTCTATGGCTACACCTTC.

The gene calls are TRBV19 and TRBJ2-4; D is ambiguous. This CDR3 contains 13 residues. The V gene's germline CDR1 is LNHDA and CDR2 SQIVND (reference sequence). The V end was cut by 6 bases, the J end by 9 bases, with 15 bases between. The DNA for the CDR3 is TGTGCCAGTAGGCTAAATAGAAGGGCCATTCAGTACTTC. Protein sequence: CASRLNRRAIQYF.

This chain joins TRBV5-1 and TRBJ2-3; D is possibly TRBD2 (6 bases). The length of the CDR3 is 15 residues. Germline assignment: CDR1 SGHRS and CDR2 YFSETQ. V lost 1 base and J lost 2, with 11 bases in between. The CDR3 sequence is CASSLNTGDTDTQYF. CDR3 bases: TGCGCCAGCAGCTTGAATACGGGGGACACAGATACGCAGTATTTT. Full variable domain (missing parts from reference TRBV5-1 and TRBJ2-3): KAGVTQTPRYLIKTRGQQVTLSCSPISGHRSVSWYQQTPGQGLQFLFEYFSETQRNKGNFPGRFSGRQFSNSRSEMNVSTLELGDSALYLCASSLNTGDTDTQYFGPGTRLTVL.

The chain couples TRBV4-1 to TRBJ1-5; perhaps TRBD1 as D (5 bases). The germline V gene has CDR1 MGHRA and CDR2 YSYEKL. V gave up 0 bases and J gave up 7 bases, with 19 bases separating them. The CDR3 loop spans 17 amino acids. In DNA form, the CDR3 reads TGCGCCAGCAGCCAAGATGAGTCCGCGGGGCAGCGACAGCCCCAGCATTTT. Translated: CASSQDESAGQRQPQHF.

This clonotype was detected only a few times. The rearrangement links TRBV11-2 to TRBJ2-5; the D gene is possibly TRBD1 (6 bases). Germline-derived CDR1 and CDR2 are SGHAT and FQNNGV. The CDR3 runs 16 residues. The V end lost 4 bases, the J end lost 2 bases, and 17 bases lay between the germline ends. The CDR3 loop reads CASSYRDRAPQETQYF. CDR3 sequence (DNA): TGTGCCAGCAGCTACAGGGATCGGGCCCCACAAGAGACCCAGTACTTC.

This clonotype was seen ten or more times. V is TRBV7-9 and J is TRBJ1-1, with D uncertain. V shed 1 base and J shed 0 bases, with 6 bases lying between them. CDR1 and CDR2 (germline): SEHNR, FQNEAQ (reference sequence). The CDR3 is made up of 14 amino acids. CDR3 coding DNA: TGTGCCAGCAGCTTAGATTTGCTGAACACTGAAGCTTTCTTT. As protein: CASSLDLLNTEAFF.

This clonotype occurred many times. In DNA form, the CDR3 reads TGTGCCAGCAGCTTAATCGGGGTGGTAGATACGCAGTATTTT. It is translated as CASSLIGVVDTQYF. This chain uses TRBV11-2 with TRBJ2-3; tentative D call: TRBD2 (5 bases). Germline CDR1 reads SGHAT; CDR2 reads FQNNGV. The CDR3 sequence is 14 residues long. V was pared by 2 bases and J by 5 bases, with 11 bases between.

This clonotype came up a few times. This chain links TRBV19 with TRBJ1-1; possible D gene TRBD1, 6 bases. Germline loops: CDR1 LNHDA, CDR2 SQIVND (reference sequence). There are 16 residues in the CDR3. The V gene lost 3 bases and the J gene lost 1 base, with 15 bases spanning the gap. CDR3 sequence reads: CASSIAGVRPNTEAFF. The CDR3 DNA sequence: TGTGCCAGTAGTATTGCAGGGGTCAGACCGAACACTGAAGCTTTCTTT.

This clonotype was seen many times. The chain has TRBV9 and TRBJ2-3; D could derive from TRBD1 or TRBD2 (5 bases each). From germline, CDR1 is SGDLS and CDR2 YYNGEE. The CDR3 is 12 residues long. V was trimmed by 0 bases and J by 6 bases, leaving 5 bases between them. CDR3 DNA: TGTGCCAGCAGCGTAGGGGGGGATACGCAGTATTTT. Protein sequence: CASSVGGDTQYF.

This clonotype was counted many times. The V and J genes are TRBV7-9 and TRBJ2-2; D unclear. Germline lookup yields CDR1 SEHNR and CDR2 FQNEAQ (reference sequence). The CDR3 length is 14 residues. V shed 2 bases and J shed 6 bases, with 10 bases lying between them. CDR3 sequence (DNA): TGTGCCAGCAGCTTAAGGTTGGCGTCCGGGGAGCTGTTTTTT. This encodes CASSLRLASGELFF.

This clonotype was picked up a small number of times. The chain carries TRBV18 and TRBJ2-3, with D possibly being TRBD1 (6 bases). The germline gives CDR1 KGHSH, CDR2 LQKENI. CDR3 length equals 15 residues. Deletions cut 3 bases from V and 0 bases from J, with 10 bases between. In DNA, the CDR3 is TGTGCCAGCTCACCCCGACAGGCAAGCACAGATACGCAGTATTTT. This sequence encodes CASSPRQASTDTQYF.

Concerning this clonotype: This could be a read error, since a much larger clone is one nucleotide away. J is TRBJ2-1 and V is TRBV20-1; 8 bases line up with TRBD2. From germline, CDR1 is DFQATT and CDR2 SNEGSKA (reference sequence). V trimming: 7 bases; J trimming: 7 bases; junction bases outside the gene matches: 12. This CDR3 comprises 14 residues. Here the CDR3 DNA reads TGCAGTGTCGCGGAGGTAGCGGGGAGGAATGAGCAGTTCTTC. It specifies CSVAEVAGRNEQFF.

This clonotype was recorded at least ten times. CDR3 coding DNA: TGTGCCAGCAGCTTTTGGGGGCGGGACTATGGCTACACCTTC. This gives the protein CASSFWGRDYGYTF. This chain uses TRBV7-2 with TRBJ1-2, with D possibly being TRBD1 (6 bases). The CDR3 runs to 14 residues. Trimming shortened V by 3 bases and J by 3 bases, and 11 bases separated the two germline ends. Per germline, CDR1 SGHTA and CDR2 FQGNSA. The variable domain in full, with the rest retrieved from reference TRBV7-2 and TRBJ1-2, is GAGVSQSPSNKVTEKGKDVELRCDPISGHTALYWYRQSLGQGLEFLIYFQGNSAPDKSGLPSDRFSAERTGGSVSTLTIQRTQQEDSAVYLCASSFWGRDYGYTFGSGTRLTVV.

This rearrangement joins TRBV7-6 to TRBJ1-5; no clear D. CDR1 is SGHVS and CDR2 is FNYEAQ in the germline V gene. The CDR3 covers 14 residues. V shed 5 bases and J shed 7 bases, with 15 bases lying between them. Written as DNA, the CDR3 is TGTGCCAGCAGCCACCGGACCGCGGGGCAGCCCCAGCATTTT. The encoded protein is CASSHRTAGQPQHF.

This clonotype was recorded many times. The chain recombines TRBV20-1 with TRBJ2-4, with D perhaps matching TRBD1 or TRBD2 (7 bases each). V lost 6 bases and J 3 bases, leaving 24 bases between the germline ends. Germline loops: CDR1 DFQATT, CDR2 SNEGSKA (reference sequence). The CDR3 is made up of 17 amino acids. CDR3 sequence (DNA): TGCAGTGCCAGGGGGTGGGAGGGGGCTAGTGGCAAAAACATTCAGTACTTC. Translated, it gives CSARGWEGASGKNIQYF.

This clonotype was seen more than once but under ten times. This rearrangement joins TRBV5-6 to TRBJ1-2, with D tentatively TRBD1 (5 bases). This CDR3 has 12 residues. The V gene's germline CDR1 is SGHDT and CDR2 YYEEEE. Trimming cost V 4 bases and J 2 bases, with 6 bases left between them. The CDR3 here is CASSAGNYGYTF. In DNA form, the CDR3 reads TGTGCCAGCAGCGCAGGGAACTATGGCTACACCTTC.

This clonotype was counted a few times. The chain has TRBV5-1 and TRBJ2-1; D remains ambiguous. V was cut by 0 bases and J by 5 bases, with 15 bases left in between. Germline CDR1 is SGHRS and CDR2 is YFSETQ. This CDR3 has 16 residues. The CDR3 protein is CASSLGPPPLDNEQFF. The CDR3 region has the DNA TGCGCCAGCAGCTTGGGACCGCCGCCCCTAGACAATGAGCAGTTCTTC.

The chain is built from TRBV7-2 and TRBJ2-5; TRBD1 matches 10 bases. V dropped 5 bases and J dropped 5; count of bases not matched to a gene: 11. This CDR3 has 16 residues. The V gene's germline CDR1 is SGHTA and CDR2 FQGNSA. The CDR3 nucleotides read TGTGCCAGCAGCGTTTCCCCGGGACAGGGGTCGGAGACCCAGTACTTC. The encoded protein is CASSVSPGQGSETQYF.

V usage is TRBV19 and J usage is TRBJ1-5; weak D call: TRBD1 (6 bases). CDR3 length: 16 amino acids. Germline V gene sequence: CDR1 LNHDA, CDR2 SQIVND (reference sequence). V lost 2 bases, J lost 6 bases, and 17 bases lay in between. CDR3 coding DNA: TGTGCCAGTAGTATACAAGGACAGAGGAACATTCAGCCCCAGCATTTT. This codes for CASSIQGQRNIQPQHF.